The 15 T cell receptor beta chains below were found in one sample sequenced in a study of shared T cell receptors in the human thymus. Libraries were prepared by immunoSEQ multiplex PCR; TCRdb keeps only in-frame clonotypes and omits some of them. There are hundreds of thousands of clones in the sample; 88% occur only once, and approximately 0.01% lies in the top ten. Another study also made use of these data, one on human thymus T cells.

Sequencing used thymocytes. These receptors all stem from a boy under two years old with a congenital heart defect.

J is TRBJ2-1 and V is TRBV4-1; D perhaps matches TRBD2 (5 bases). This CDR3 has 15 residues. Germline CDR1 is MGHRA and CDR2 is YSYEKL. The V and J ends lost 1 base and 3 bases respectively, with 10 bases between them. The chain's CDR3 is CASSQAGVIYNEQFF. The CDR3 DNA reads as TGCGCCAGCAGCCAAGCCGGGGTAATCTACAATGAGCAGTTCTTC.

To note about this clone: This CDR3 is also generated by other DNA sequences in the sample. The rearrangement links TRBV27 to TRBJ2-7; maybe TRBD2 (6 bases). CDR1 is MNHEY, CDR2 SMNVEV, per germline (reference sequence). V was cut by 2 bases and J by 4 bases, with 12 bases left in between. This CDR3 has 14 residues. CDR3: CASSLGGRGYEQYF. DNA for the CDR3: TGTGCCAGCAGTTTAGGAGGGCGAGGGTACGAGCAGTACTTC.

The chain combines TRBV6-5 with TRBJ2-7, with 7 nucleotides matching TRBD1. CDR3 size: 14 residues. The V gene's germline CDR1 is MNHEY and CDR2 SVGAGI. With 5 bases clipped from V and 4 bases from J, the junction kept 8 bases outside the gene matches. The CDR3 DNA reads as TGTGCCAGCAGTGCCGACAGGGAAGTATACGAGCAGTACTTC. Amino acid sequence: CASSADREVYEQYF.

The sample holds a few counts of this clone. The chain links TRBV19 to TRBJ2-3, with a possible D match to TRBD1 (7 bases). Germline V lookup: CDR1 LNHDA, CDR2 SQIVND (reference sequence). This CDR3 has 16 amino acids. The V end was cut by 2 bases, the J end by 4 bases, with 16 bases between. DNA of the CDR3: TGTGCCAGTAGTATAAAGGAGGGACAGTGGCCAGATACGCAGTATTTT. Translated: CASSIKEGQWPDTQYF. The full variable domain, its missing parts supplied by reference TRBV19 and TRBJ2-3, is DGGITQSPKYLFRKEGQNVTLSCEQNLNHDAMYWYRQDPGQGLRLIYYSQIVNDFQKGDIAEGYSVSREKKESFPLTVTSAQKNPTAFYLCASSIKEGQWPDTQYFGPGTRLTVL.

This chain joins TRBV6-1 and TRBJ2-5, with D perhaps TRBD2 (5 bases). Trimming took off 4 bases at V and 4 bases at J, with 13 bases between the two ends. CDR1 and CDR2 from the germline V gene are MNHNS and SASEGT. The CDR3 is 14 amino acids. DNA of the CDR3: TGTGCCAGCAGTGGGAGCGAGGGTCGAGAGACCCAGTACTTC. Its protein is CASSGSEGRETQYF.

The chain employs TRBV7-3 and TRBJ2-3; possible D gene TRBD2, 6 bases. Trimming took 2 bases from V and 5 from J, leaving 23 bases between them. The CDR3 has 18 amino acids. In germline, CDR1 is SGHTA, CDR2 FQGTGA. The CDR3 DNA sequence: TGTGCCAGCAGCTTAGCGTCGACTAGTCTTGAAGTTGGAGATACGCAGTATTTT. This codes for CASSLASTSLEVGDTQYF.

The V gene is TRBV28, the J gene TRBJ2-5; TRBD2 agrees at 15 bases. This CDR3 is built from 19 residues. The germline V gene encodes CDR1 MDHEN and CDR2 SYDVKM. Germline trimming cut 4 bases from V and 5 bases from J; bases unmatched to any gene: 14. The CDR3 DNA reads TGTGCCAGCAGTTCTACGAACAGGGGACTAGCGGGAGGTGGGGAGACCCAGTACTTC. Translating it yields CASSSTNRGLAGGGETQYF.

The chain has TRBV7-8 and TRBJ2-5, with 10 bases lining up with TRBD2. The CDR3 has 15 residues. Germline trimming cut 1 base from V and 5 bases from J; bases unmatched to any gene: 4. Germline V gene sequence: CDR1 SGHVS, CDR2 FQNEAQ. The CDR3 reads CASSLGAGGVETQYF. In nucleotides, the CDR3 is TGTGCCAGCAGCTTAGGAGCGGGAGGGGTGGAGACCCAGTACTTC.

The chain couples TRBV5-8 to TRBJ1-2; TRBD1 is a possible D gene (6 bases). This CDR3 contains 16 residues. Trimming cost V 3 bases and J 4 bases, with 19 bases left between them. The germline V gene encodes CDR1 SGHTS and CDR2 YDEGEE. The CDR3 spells CASSSTRDMTFYGYTF. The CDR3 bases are TGTGCCAGCAGCTCCACCCGGGACATGACCTTCTATGGCTACACCTTC.

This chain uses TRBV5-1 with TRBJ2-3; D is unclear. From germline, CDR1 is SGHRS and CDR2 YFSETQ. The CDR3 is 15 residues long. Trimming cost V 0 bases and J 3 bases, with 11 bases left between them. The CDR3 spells CASSLAALVTDTQYF. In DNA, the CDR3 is TGCGCCAGCAGCTTGGCCGCCTTAGTGACAGATACGCAGTATTTT.

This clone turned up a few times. Here the CDR3 DNA reads TGTGCCAGCAGCCAGAAGATAGCGGGAGGGCCAAACGGGGAGCTGTTTTTT. It codes for CASSQKIAGGPNGELFF. The gene calls are TRBV11-2 and TRBJ2-2; TRBD2 matches 11 bases. The germline V gene encodes CDR1 SGHAT and CDR2 FQNNGV. V shed 5 bases, J shed 7 bases, and the junction held 12 bases outside the gene matches. This CDR3 is built from 17 residues. Variable domain in full (rest from reference TRBV11-2 and TRBJ2-2): EAGVAQSPRYKIIEKRQSVAFWCNPISGHATLYWYQQILGQGPKLLIQFQNNGVVDDSQLPKDRFSAERLKGVDSTLKIQPAKLEDSAVYLCASSQKIAGGPNGELFFGEGSRLTVL.

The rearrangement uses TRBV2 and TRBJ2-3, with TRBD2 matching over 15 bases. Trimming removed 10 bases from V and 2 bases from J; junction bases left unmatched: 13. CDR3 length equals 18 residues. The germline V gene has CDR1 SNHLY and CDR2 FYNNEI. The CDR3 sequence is CAIPGTSGGTSLTDTQYF. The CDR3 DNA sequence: TGTGCCATTCCCGGGACTAGCGGGGGGACGAGCCTCACAGATACGCAGTATTTT.

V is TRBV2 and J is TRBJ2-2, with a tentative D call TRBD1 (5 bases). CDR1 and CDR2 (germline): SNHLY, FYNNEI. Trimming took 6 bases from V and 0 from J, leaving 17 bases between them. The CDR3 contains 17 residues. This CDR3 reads CASSIPERQPNTGELFF. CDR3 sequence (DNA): TGTGCCAGCAGCATACCTGAACGACAGCCGAACACCGGGGAGCTGTTTTTT.

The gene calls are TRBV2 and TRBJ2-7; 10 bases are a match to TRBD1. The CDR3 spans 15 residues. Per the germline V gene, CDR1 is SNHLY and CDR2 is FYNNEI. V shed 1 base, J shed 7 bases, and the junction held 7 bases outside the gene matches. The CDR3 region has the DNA TGTGCCAGCAGTGAAGGGGACAGGGGTCGAGGGGAGCAGTACTTC. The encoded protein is CASSEGDRGRGEQYF.

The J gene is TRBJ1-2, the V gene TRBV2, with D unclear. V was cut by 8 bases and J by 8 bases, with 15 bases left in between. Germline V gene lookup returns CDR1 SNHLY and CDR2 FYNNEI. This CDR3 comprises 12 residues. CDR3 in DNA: TGTGCCAGCCGTCGGGCTACGGGAGGCTACACCTTC. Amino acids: CASRRATGGYTF.